This TCR beta chain was recorded in a study of technical replicates of blood from several donors. This clone occurred once. Clones were sequenced by immunoSEQ multiplex PCR, and TCRdb holds only the in-frame ones, with some missing. The repertoire consists of tens of thousands of clones, with 85% to 95% occurring once and the leading ten covering 0.2% to 0.3%. Trimming removed 6 bases at V and 1 base at J, with 20 bases between. There are 17 residues in the CDR3. Germline CDR1 reads LNHDA; CDR2 reads SQIVND (reference sequence). The chain employs TRBV19 and TRBJ2-3; perhaps TRBD1 as D (5 bases). The receptor was isolated from a human donor in good health. Sequences were obtained from T cells isolated from PBMCs. CDR3 protein: CASSHVRGSEGTDTQYF. Here the CDR3 DNA reads TGTGCCAGTAGCCACGTTAGGGGATCCGAGGGCACAGATACGCAGTATTTT.